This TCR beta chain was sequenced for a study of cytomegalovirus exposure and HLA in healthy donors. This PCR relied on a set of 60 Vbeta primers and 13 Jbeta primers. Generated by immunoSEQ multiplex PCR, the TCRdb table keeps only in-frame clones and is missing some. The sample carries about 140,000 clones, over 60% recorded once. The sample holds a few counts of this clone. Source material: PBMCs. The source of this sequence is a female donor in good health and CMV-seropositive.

The CDR3 here is CASSQVREGAGNTIYF. In DNA form, the CDR3 reads TGCGCCAGCAGCCAAGTCCGAGAAGGGGCTGGAAACACCATATATTTT. The rearrangement joins TRBV4-1 to TRBJ1-3, with a possible D match to TRBD1 (5 bases). The V gene's germline CDR1 is MGHRA and CDR2 YSYEKL. CDR3 length: 16 residues. Trimming left V 1 base short and J 2 bases short, with 12 bases between.